This TCR beta chain was recorded in a study of T-cell memory formation after mild COVID-19. TCRdb processed the 5' RACE reads anew with MiXCR; each CDR3 protein has one entry. The data show about 350,000 distinct CDR3 sequences, 20% to 25% seen once. Germline V gene sequence: CDR1 SGHAT, CDR2 FQNNGV. This CDR3 spans 11 amino acids. Deletions cut 7 bases from V and 5 bases from J, with 5 bases between. The chain links TRBV11-2 to TRBJ2-2; D is unclear. The specimen was PBMCs or a T cell subset sorted from them (not recorded which). The receptor comes from a man younger than 35 who had mild COVID-19 (a few samples of this study predate the infection). Cell type and time point are not known. CDR3 protein: CASIETGELFF. As DNA, the CDR3 is TGTGCCAGCATTGAGACCGGGGAGCTGTTTTTT.